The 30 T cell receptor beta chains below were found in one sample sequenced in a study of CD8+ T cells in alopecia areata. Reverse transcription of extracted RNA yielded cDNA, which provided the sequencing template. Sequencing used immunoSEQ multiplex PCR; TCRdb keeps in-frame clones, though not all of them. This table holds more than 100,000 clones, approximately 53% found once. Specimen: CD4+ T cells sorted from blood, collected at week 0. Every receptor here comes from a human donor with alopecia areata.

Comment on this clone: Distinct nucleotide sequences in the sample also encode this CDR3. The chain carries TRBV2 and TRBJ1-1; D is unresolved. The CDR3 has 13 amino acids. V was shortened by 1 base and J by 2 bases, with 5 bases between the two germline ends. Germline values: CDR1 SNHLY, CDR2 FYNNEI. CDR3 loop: CASSEEVNTEAFF. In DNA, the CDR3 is TGTGCCAGCAGTGAAGAGGTTAACACTGAAGCTTTCTTT.

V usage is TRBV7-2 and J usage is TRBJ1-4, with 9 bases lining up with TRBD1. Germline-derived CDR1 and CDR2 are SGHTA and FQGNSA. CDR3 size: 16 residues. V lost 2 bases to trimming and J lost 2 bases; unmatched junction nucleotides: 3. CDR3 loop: CASSLTTGGTNEKLFF. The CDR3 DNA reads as TGTGCCAGCAGCTTAACCACAGGGGGCACTAATGAAAAACTGTTTTTT.

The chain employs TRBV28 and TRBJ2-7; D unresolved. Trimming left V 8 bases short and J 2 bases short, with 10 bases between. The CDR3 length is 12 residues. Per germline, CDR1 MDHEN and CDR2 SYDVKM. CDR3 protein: CASLKQPYEQYF. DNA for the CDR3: TGTGCCAGCCTCAAGCAGCCCTACGAGCAGTACTTC.

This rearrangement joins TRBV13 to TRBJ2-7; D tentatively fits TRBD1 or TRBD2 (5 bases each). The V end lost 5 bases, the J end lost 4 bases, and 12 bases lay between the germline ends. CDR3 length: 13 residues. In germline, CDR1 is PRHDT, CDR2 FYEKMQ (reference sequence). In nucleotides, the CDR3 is TGTGCCAGCAGCCGCAGGGACGCTTACGAGCAGTACTTC. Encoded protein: CASSRRDAYEQYF.

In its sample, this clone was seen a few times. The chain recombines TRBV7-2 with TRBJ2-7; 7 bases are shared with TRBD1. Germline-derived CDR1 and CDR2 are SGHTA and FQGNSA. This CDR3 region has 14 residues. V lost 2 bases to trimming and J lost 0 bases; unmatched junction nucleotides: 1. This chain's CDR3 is CASSLRDSSYEQYF. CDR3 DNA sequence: TGTGCCAGCAGCTTACGGGACAGCTCCTACGAGCAGTACTTC.

The CDR3 DNA reads TGTGCCAGCAGTTTGGGAGCGGGCGAGCAGTACTTC. As protein: CASSLGAGEQYF. The V and J genes are TRBV27 and TRBJ2-7; a weak D match, TRBD2 (6 bases). The V end was cut by 3 bases, the J end by 6 bases, with 9 bases between. From germline, CDR1 is MNHEY and CDR2 SMNVEV (reference sequence). The CDR3 sequence is 12 residues long.

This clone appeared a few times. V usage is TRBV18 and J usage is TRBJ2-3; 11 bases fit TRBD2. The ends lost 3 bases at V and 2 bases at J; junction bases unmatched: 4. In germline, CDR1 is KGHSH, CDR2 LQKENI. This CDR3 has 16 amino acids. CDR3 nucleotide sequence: TGTGCCAGCTCACCGACTAGCGGGATCCCCACAGATACGCAGTATTTT. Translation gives CASSPTSGIPTDTQYF.

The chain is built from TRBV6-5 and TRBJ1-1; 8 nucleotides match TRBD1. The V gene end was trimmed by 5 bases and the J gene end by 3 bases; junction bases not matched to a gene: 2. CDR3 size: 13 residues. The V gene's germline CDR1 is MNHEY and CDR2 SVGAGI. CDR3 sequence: CASSLDRDTEAFF. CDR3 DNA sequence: TGTGCCAGCAGTCTGGACAGGGACACTGAAGCTTTCTTT.

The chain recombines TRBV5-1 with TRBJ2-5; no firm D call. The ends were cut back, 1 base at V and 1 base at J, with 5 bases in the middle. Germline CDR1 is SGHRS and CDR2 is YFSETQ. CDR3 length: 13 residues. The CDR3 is CASSLSSQETQYF. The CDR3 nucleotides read TGCGCCAGCAGCTTGTCATCCCAAGAGACCCAGTACTTC.

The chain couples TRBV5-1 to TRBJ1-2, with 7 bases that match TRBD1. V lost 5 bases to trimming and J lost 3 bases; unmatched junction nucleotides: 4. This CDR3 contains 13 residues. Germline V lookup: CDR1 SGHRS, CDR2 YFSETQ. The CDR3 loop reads CASRFDRDYGYTF. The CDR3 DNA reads TGCGCCAGCAGGTTTGACAGGGACTATGGCTACACCTTC. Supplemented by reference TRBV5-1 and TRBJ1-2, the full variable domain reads KAGVTQTPRYLIKTRGQQVTLSCSPISGHRSVSWYQQTPGQGLQFLFEYFSETQRNKGNFPGRFSGRQFSNSRSEMNVSTLELGDSALYLCASRFDRDYGYTFGSGTRLTVV.

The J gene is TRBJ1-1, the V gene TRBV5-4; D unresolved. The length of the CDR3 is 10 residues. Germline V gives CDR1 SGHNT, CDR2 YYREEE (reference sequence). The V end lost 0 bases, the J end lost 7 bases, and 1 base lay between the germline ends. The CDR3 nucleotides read TGTGCCAGCAGCTTGGATGAAGCTTTCTTT. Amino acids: CASSLDEAFF.

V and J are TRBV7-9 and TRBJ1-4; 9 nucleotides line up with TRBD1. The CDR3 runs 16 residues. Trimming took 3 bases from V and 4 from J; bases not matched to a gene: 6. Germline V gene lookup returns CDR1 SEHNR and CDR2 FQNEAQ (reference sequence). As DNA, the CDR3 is TGTGCCAGCAGCTTTTCGTCGGGACAGGGTAATGAAAAACTGTTTTTT. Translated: CASSFSSGQGNEKLFF.

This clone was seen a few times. The CDR3 DNA reads as TGCGCCAGCAGCACGGTCGCGGGGACCACTGAAGCTTTCTTT. Translation gives CASSTVAGTTEAFF. V usage is TRBV5-1 and J usage is TRBJ1-1; D may be TRBD1 (5 bases). Germline loops: CDR1 SGHRS, CDR2 YFSETQ. The germline V and J ends were trimmed by 4 bases and 4 bases, with 14 bases remaining between them. The CDR3 runs to 14 residues.

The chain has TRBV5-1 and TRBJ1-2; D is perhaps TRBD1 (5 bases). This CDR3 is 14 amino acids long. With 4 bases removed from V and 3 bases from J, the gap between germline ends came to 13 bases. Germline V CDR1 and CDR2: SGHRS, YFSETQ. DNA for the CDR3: TGCGCCAGCAGCCCGGCCGGGGCCCACTATGGCTACACCTTC. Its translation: CASSPAGAHYGYTF.

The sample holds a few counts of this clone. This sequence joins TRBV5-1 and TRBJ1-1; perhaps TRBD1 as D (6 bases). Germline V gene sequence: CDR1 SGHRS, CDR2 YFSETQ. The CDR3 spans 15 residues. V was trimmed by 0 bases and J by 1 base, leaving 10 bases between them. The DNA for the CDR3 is TGCGCCAGCAGCTTGGGCCCCAGGGGGAACACTGAAGCTTTCTTT. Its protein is CASSLGPRGNTEAFF.

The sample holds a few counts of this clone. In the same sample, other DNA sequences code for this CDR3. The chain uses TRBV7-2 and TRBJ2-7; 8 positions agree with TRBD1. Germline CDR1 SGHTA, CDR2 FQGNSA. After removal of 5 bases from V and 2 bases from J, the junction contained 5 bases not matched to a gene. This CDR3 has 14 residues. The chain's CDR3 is CASSRGQGTYEQYF. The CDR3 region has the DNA TGTGCCAGCAGCCGCGGACAGGGAACCTACGAGCAGTACTTC.

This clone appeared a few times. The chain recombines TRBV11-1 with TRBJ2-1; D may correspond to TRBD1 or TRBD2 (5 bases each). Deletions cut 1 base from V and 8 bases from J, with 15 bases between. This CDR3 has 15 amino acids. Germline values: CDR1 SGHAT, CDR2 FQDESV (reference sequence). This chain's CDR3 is CASSLEARVRDEQFF. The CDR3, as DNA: TGTGCCAGCAGCTTAGAAGCCAGGGTGAGGGATGAGCAGTTCTTC.

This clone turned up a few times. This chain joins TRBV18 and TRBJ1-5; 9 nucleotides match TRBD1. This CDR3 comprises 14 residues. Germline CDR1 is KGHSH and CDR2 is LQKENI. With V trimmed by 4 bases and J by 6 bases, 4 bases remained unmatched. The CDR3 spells CASSLGQGSQPQHF. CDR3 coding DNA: TGTGCCAGCTCACTGGGACAGGGTAGTCAGCCCCAGCATTTT.

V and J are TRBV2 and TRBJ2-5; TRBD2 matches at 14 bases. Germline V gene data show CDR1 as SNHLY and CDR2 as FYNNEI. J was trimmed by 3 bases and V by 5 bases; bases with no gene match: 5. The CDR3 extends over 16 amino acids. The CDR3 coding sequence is TGTGCCAGCAGTTCCAAGGGACTAGCGGGGGAAGAGACCCAGTACTTC. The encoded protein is CASSSKGLAGEETQYF.

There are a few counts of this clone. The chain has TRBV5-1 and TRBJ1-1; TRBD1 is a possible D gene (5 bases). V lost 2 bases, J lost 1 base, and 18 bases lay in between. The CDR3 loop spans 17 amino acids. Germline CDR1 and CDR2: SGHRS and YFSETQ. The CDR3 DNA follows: TGCGCCAGCAGCTTAGACACCGACGGGGGGAGGAACACTGAAGCTTTCTTT. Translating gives CASSLDTDGGRNTEAFF.

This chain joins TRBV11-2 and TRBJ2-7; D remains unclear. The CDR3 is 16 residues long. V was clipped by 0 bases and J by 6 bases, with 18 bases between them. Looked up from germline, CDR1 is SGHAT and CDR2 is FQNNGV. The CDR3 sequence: CASSLDLIAGRVEQYF. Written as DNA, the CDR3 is TGTGCCAGCAGCTTAGATTTGATTGCAGGCCGAGTCGAGCAGTACTTC.

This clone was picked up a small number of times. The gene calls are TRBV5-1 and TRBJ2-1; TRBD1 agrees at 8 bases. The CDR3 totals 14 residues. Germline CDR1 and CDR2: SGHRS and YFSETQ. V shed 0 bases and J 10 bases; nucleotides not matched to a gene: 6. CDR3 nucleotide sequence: TGCGCCAGCAGCTTGGGGACAGGGAGCCTGGAGCAGTTCTTC. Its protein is CASSLGTGSLEQFF.

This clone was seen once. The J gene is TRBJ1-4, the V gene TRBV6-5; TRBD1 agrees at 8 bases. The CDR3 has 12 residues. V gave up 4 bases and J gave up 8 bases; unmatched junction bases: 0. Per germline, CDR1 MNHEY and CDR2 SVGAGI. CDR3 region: CASSWDREKLFF. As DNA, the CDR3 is TGTGCCAGCAGTTGGGACAGGGAAAAACTGTTTTTT.

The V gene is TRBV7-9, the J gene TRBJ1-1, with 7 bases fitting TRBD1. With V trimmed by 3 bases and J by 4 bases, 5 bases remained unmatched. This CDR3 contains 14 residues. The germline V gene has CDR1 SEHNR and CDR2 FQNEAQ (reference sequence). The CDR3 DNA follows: TGTGCCAGCAGCTTTAGGGGGCACACCACTGAAGCTTTCTTT. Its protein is CASSFRGHTTEAFF. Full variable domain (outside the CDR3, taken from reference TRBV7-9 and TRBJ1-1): DTGVSQNPRHKITKRGQNVTFRCDPISEHNRLYWYRQTLGQGPEFLTYFQNEAQLEKSRLLSDRFSAERPKGSFSTLEIQRTEQGDSAMYLCASSFRGHTTEAFFGQGTRLTVV.

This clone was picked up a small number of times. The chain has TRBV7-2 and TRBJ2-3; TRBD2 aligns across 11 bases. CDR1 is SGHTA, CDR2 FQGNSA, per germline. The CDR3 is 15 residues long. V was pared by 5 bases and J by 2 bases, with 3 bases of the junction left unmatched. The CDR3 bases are TGTGCCAGCAGCGATAGCGGGAGGGACACAGATACGCAGTATTTT. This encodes CASSDSGRDTDTQYF.

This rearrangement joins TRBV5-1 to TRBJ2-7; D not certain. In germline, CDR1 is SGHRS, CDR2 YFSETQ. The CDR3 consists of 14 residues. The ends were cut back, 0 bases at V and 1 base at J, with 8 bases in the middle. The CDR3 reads CASSLEQGSYEQYF. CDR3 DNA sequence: TGCGCCAGCAGCTTGGAACAAGGATCCTACGAGCAGTACTTC. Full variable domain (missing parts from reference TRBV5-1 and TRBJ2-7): KAGVTQTPRYLIKTRGQQVTLSCSPISGHRSVSWYQQTPGQGLQFLFEYFSETQRNKGNFPGRFSGRQFSNSRSEMNVSTLELGDSALYLCASSLEQGSYEQYFGPGTRLTVT.

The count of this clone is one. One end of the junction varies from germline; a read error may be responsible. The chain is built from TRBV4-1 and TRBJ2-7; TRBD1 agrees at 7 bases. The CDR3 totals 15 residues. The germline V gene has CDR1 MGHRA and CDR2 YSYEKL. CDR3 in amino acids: CASSKDLGQAYEQYF. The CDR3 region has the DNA TGCGCCAGCAGCAAAGACCTCGGACAGGCCTACGAGCAGTACTTC.

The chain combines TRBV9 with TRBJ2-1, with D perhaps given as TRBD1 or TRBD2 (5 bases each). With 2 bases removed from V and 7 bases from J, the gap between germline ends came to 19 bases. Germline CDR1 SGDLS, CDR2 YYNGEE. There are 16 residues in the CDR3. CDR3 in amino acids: CASSVALDSEGNEQFF. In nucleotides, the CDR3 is TGTGCCAGCAGCGTGGCCCTAGACTCAGAGGGGAATGAGCAGTTCTTC.

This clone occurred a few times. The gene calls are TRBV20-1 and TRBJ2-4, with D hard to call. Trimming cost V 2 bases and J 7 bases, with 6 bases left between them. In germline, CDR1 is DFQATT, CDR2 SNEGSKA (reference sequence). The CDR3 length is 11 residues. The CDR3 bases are TGCAGTGCTAGACACACCAACATTCAGTACTTC. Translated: CSARHTNIQYF.

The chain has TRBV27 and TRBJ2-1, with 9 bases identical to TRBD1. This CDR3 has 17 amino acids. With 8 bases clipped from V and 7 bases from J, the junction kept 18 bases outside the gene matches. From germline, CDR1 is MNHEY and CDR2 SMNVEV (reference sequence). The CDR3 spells CASDRRSGQGRLNEQFF. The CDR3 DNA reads TGTGCCAGCGACCGACGTTCGGGACAGGGCCGATTGAATGAGCAGTTCTTC.